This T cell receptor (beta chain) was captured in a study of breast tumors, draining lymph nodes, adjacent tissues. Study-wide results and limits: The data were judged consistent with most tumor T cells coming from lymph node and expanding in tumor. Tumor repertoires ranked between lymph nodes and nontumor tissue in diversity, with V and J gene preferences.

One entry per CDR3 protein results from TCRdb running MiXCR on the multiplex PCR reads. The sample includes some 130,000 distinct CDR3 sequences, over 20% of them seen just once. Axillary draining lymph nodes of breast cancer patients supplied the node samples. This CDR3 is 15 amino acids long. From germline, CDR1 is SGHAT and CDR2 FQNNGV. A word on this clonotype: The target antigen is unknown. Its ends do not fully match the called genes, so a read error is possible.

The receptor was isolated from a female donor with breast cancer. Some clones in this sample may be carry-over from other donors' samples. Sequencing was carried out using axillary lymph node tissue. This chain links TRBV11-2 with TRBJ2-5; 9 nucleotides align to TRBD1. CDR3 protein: CASGLQGALWETQYF. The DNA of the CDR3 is TGTGCCAGCGGCTTACAGGGGGCGCTATGGGAGACCCAGTACTTC.